These 15 T cell receptor beta chains came from one sample sequenced in a study of cytomegalovirus exposure and HLA in healthy donors. PCR used 60 Vbeta primers and 13 Jbeta primers. Method: immunoSEQ multiplex PCR; TCRdb's copy keeps in-frame clones and lacks some. The sample shows under 35,000 clones, 65% to 75% of them seen only once. The specimen was PBMCs. The receptors were sampled from a man aged 45 to 65 in good health and CMV-seropositive.

This clone has just a few counts. This chain connects TRBV7-9 to TRBJ2-2; the D gene is possibly TRBD2 (5 bases). Germline values: CDR1 SEHNR, CDR2 FQNEAQ (reference sequence). V gave up 2 bases and J gave up 6 bases, with 10 bases separating them. This CDR3 region has 14 residues. CDR3 amino acids: CASSLTSWAGELFF. The DNA for the CDR3 is TGTGCCAGCAGCTTAACTAGTTGGGCCGGGGAGCTGTTTTTT.

This clone was observed a handful of times. At one end, the junction sequence differs from germline, possibly due to a read error. This chain uses TRBV6-5 with TRBJ2-1; 9 nucleotides align to TRBD2. Germline CDR1 MNHEY, CDR2 SVGAGI. CDR3 size: 15 residues. The CDR3 DNA is TGTGCCAGCAGTTACTTTTCTAGCGGGACTGGAGAGCTAATCTTC. It encodes CASSYFSSGTGELIF.

The rearrangement joins TRBV29-1 to TRBJ2-1; TRBD1 matches at 8 bases. Germline V gene data show CDR1 as SQVTM and CDR2 as ANQGSEA. V shed 2 bases and J 9 bases; nucleotides not matched to a gene: 6. The CDR3 runs to 13 residues. The CDR3 sequence is CSVEQGASLEQFF. For the CDR3, the DNA is TGCAGCGTTGAACAGGGGGCGTCGCTTGAGCAGTTCTTC.

This chain uses TRBV18 with TRBJ2-7; 7 bases agree with TRBD1. The CDR3 is 13 residues long. Germline CDR1 and CDR2: KGHSH and LQKENI. With 5 bases clipped from V and 3 bases from J, the junction kept 4 bases outside the gene matches. DNA for the CDR3: TGTGCCAGCTCAATCGGGACAGACTACGAGCAGTACTTC. Translation: CASSIGTDYEQYF.

Only a few counts were recorded for this clone. The chain uses TRBV9 and TRBJ2-5, with a tentative D call TRBD2 (6 bases). This CDR3 comprises 14 residues. Deletions cut 4 bases from V and 1 base from J, with 11 bases between. Germline V lookup: CDR1 SGDLS, CDR2 YYNGEE. Here the CDR3 DNA reads TGTGCCAGCAGCCCTGGGACTCCCCAAGAGACCCAGTACTTC. Its translation: CASSPGTPQETQYF. The full variable domain, completed using reference TRBV9 and TRBJ2-5, is DSGVTQTPKHLITATGQRVTLRCSPRSGDLSVYWYQQSLDQGLQFLIQYYNGEERAKGNILERFSAQQFPDLHSELNLSSLELGDSALYFCASSPGTPQETQYFGPGTRLLVL.

The chain uses TRBV29-1 and TRBJ1-1; TRBD1 matches 7 bases. V trimming: 6 bases; J trimming: 1 base; junction bases outside the gene matches: 11. Germline values: CDR1 SQVTM, CDR2 ANQGSEA. This CDR3 is 15 amino acids long. CDR3 DNA: TGCAGCGTCATTCCCGCCCGGACAGGGAACACTGAAGCTTTCTTT. This encodes CSVIPARTGNTEAFF. Full variable domain (rest looked up from reference TRBV29-1 and TRBJ1-1): SAVISQKPSRDICQRGTSLTIQCQVDSQVTMMFWYRQQPGQSLTLIATANQGSEATYESGFVIDKFPISRPNLTFSTLTVSNMSPEDSSIYLCSVIPARTGNTEAFFGQGTRLTVV.

V is TRBV4-1 and J is TRBJ2-7; D is perhaps TRBD2 (5 bases). The CDR3 consists of 15 residues. Germline CDR1 is MGHRA and CDR2 is YSYEKL. The germline V and J ends were trimmed by 0 bases and 2 bases, with 11 bases remaining between them. The CDR3 DNA sequence: TGCGCCAGCAGCCAAGAGGAGGCTAGGCCCTACGAGCAGTACTTC. It codes for CASSQEEARPYEQYF.

This sequence joins TRBV6-5 and TRBJ2-7; weak D call: TRBD1 (6 bases). Germline V gives CDR1 MNHEY, CDR2 SVGAGI. The CDR3 spans 14 residues. Trimming took off 3 bases at V and 3 bases at J, with 12 bases between the two ends. The CDR3 loop reads CASSYQGSGYEQYF. The CDR3 DNA follows: TGTGCCAGCAGTTATCAGGGGTCTGGCTACGAGCAGTACTTC.

The chain uses TRBV2 and TRBJ2-4; 11 bases line up with TRBD1. V lost 10 bases and J lost 7; bases outside the gene matches: 3. Germline-derived CDR1 and CDR2 are SNHLY and FYNNEI. The CDR3 extends over 12 amino acids. CDR3 sequence (DNA): TGTGCCACCCGGGACAGGGGGAACATTCAGTACTTC. It is translated as CATRDRGNIQYF.

This chain links TRBV9 with TRBJ1-5; 7 bases agree with TRBD1. V lost 4 bases, J lost 2 bases, and 6 bases stayed unmatched. This CDR3 region has 15 residues. Germline CDR1 reads SGDLS; CDR2 reads YYNGEE. CDR3 nucleotides: TGTGCCAGCAGCAAGACAGGGTGGGGCAATCAGCCCCAGCATTTT. Its protein product is CASSKTGWGNQPQHF. Using reference TRBV9 and TRBJ1-5 for the parts outside the CDR3, the full variable domain is DSGVTQTPKHLITATGQRVTLRCSPRSGDLSVYWYQQSLDQGLQFLIQYYNGEERAKGNILERFSAQQFPDLHSELNLSSLELGDSALYFCASSKTGWGNQPQHFGDGTRLSIL.

The rearrangement uses TRBV18 and TRBJ2-2, with 8 nucleotides matching TRBD1. V was clipped by 3 bases and J by 8 bases; unmatched bases: 8. CDR1 is KGHSH and CDR2 is LQKENI in the germline V gene. The CDR3 extends over 15 amino acids. The CDR3 nucleotides are TGTGCCAGCTCACCGAGGACAGGGAATGAAGGGGAGCTGTTTTTT. It codes for CASSPRTGNEGELFF.

The chain couples TRBV30 to TRBJ2-7; 7 nucleotides match TRBD2. The V gene end was trimmed by 0 bases and the J gene end by 2 bases; junction bases not matched to a gene: 10. The CDR3 consists of 16 residues. Per the germline V gene, CDR1 is GTSNPN and CDR2 is SVGIG (reference sequence). The CDR3 is CAWSVWTRGDPYEQYF. The CDR3 bases are TGTGCCTGGAGTGTATGGACCCGGGGGGATCCCTACGAGCAGTACTTC.

V gene TRBV2 combines with J gene TRBJ2-3, with D uncertain. The CDR3 totals 11 residues. Looked up from germline, CDR1 is SNHLY and CDR2 is FYNNEI. Trimming removed 8 bases at V and 3 bases at J, with 6 bases between. This CDR3 is CASRRTDTQYF. The CDR3 DNA follows: TGTGCCAGCCGGAGAACAGATACGCAGTATTTT.

The CDR3 region is CASSHTTGSDQPQHF. The CDR3 nucleotides are TGTGCCAGCAGTCATACCACAGGGTCCGATCAGCCCCAGCATTTT. The V gene is TRBV6-1, the J gene TRBJ1-5; D may be TRBD1 (6 bases). Germline CDR1 reads MNHNS; CDR2 reads SASEGT. The CDR3 contains 15 residues. Trimming shortened V by 5 bases and J by 5 bases, and 16 bases separated the two germline ends.

The chain has TRBV13 and TRBJ2-2, with D tentatively TRBD1 (5 bases). The V and J ends lost 8 bases and 7 bases respectively, with 17 bases between them. This CDR3 is built from 14 residues. The germline gives CDR1 PRHDT, CDR2 FYEKMQ (reference sequence). The DNA of the CDR3 is TGTGCCAGCCACGTGCAGGGCGACAGCGGGGAGCTGTTTTTT. It codes for CASHVQGDSGELFF.